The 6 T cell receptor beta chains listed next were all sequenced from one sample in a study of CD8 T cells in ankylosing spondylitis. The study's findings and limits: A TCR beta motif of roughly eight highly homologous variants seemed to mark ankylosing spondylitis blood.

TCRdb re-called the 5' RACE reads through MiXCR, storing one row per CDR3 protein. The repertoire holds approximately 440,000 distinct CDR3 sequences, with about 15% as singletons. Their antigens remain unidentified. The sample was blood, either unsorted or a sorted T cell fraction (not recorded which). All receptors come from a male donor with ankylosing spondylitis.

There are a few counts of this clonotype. CDR3 nucleotides: TGTGCCAGCAGTACGGGACCTGAAAAACTGTTTTTT. This translates into CASSTGPEKLFF. The gene calls are TRBV12-3 or TRBV12-4 and TRBJ1-4; tentative D call: TRBD1 (5 bases). The CDR3 sequence is 12 residues long. Trimming left V 5 bases short and J 7 bases short, with 8 bases between.

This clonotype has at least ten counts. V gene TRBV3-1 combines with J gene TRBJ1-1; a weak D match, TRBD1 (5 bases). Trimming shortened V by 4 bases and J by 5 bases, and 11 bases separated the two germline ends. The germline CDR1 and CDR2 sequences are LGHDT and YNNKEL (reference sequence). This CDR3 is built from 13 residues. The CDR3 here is CASSLTGETEAFF. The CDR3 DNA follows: TGTGCCAGCAGCCTTACAGGAGAGACTGAAGCTTTCTTT.

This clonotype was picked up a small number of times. The CDR3 protein is CASSFPPGTSGSKETQYF. The CDR3 DNA sequence: TGTGCCAGCAGCTTCCCTCCCGGGACTAGCGGGAGTAAAGAGACCCAGTACTTC. The rearrangement uses TRBV11-2 and TRBJ2-5; 14 bases map to TRBD2. The germline V gene encodes CDR1 SGHAT and CDR2 FQNNGV. The junction had 9 bases not matched to a gene; V was cut back by 3 bases and J by 3 bases. The CDR3 spans 18 residues.

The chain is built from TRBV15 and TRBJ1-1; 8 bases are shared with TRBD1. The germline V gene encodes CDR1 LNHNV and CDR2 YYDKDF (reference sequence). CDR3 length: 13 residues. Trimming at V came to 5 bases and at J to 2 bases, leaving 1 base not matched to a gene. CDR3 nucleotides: TGTGCCACCAGCGGGACAGGAAACACTGAAGCTTTCTTT. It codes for CATSGTGNTEAFF.

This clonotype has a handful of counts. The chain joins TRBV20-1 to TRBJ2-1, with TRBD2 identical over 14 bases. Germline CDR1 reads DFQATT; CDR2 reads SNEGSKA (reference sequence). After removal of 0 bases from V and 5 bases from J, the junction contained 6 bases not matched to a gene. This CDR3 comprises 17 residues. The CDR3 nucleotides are TGCAGTGCTAGAGATGGGACTAGCGGGAGTTGGAACAATGAGCAGTTCTTC. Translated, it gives CSARDGTSGSWNNEQFF.

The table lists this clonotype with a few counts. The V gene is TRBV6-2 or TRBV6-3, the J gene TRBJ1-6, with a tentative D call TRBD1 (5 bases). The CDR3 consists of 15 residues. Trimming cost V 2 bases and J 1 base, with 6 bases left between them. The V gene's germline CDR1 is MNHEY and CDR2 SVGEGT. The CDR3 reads CASSYRGSYNSPLHF. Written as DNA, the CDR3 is TGTGCCAGCAGTTACAGGGGATCCTATAATTCACCCCTCCACTTT.